This T cell receptor beta chain was found in a study of T-cell memory formation after mild COVID-19 (dated by TCRdb to about 2021). General notes on the study: TCR sequence clusters from the two donors were largely donor specific. Two young, previously healthy adult volunteers, one female and one male, were included in the cohort. Longitudinal TCRalpha and TCRbeta repertoire sequencing tracked T-cell clones expanding and contracting after mild COVID-19 in two donors. Results the study describes overall, beyond this receptor: The detection of some responding clones in pre-infection memory suggests that pre-existing cross-reactive memory T cells joined the SARS-CoV-2 response. SARS-CoV-2 specificity of the second-wave clones peaking on day 37 was not confirmed. From day 15 to 85, contracting clones showed balanced CD4/CD8 phenotypes, whereas a second wave of clones that expanded from day 15 to 37 leaned towards CD4+. Contracting CD4+ clones were found mainly in CM and EM memory subsets, while CD8+ clones were enriched in EMRA. Only two mild cases were covered by the study, and larger cohorts that include severe cases with pre-infection samples were considered necessary.

Spanning cysteine to phenylalanine, the CDR3 consists of 15 amino acids. The sequence is cut down to CDR3 DNA, 45 bases in frame from base 1. CDR1 and CDR2 are read off the germline V gene as MNHEY and SVGAGI. The germline V and J ends show losses of 2 bases and 5 bases respectively, and no gene match explains 8 bases of the junction. There are many counts of this clonotype. Its cognate antigen has yet to be identified. Base qualities are missing; no much larger clone stands one base away. Ficoll-Paque density gradient centrifugation was the method used to isolate PBMCs. Sequenced using an Illumina NovaSeq 6000. cDNA libraries for TCRalpha and TCRbeta were prepared by 5'RACE using constant-segment primers, with sample barcodes and unique molecular identifiers added. Trizol reagent was used to extract RNA from every sample. Amplification of the libraries took two PCR steps, and the second step added a second sample barcode plus Illumina TruSeq adapters. The libraries were sequenced on an Illumina NovaSeq using 2 x 150 bp paired-end reads. Under the source paper's analysis protocol: The reads were demultiplexed and collapsed into UMI-guided consensus sequences using migec v1.2.7. With mixcr v2.1.11, UMI consensuses were aligned to TRA and TRB V and J templates and assembled into clonotypes. A clonotype was counted as expanded or contracted only if both edgeR and NoisET called the change significant, with noise models trained on biological replicates. edgeR calls used a false discovery rate-adjusted p below 0.01 and a log2 fold-change threshold of 1. As an exploratory analysis of dynamics, max-normalized trajectories of the 1000 most abundant clonotypes were examined with PCA combined with hierarchical clustering. The CD4 or CD8 phenotype of responding clones was assigned using the separately sequenced CD4+ and CD8+ repertoires. TCRdb ran its own pipeline on the public reads, namely fastp trimming at Q25 and MiXCR clone calling, and kept in-frame beta chains. Here each entry gathers all rows of one CDR3 protein and keeps the most common genes and DNA. The V and J calls reflect TCRdb's pipeline rather than the authors' work. The sample has fewer than 300,000 distinct CDR3 sequences on record, more than 15% of them singletons. Roughly 24% of the sample is taken by the ten largest.

This clonotype originated in a man younger than 35 who had mild COVID-19 (a few samples of this study predate the infection). The sample titles of this study are shuffled in the database, so cell type and time point are left out; the donor was told from shared clones. Material for sequencing was PBMCs or a T cell subset sorted from them (not recorded which). Recombination joined TRBV6-5 with TRBJ1-1; 7 nucleotides in the junction match TRBD1. The bases are TGTGCCAGCAGTTACCGAGGGGGCATAGGGACTGAAGCTTTCTTT. Translated, it reads CASSYRGGIGTEAFF.